The 10 T cell receptor beta chains presented below share a single source sample, sequenced in a study of cytomegalovirus exposure and HLA in healthy donors. Amplification used 60 Vbeta primers and 13 Jbeta primers. The protocol was immunoSEQ multiplex PCR, while the TCRdb copy is restricted to in-frame clones and leaves out a portion. The sample lists about 180,000 clones, 80% occurring once. Source material: PBMCs. The receptors originated from a man aged 40-49 years in good health and CMV-seronegative.

The chain is built from TRBV5-4 and TRBJ1-1, with D possibly TRBD1 on 6 matching bases. Germline V CDR1 and CDR2: SGHNT, YYREEE (reference sequence). The CDR3 totals 16 residues. V was trimmed by 0 bases and J by 2 bases, leaving 14 bases between them. DNA of the CDR3: TGTGCCAGCAGCTTGGGGTCAGGGGCCCTAAACACTGAAGCTTTCTTT. Its translation: CASSLGSGALNTEAFF.

The V call is TRBV19, the J call TRBJ2-7; 9 bases align to TRBD1. Germline loops: CDR1 LNHDA, CDR2 SQIVND (reference sequence). J was trimmed by 4 bases and V by 6 bases; bases with no gene match: 4. The CDR3 totals 13 residues. The chain's CDR3 is CASRVTGGYEQYF. The CDR3 DNA sequence: TGTGCCAGTAGGGTGACAGGGGGTTACGAGCAGTACTTC.

Regarding this clone: At the DNA level, this CDR3 is encoded by other sequences in the same sample as well. The chain uses TRBV5-1 and TRBJ1-1; the D is unclear. With 2 bases removed from V and 0 bases from J, the gap between germline ends came to 5 bases. Germline V CDR1 and CDR2: SGHRS, YFSETQ. The CDR3 runs 13 residues. CDR3: CASSFSLNTEAFF. Here the CDR3 DNA reads TGCGCCAGCAGCTTTTCTTTGAACACTGAAGCTTTCTTT.

The genes are TRBV2 and TRBJ2-1, with D possibly TRBD1 on 6 matching bases. CDR3 length equals 15 residues. The V gene's germline CDR1 is SNHLY and CDR2 FYNNEI. V gave up 6 bases and J gave up 3 bases, with 15 bases separating them. CDR3 amino acids: CASSRTAEHYNEQFF. The CDR3, as DNA: TGTGCCAGCAGCAGGACAGCCGAACACTACAATGAGCAGTTCTTC.

The chain recombines TRBV11-2 with TRBJ2-5; TRBD1 matches at 10 bases. From germline, CDR1 is SGHAT and CDR2 FQNNGV. Trimming took 6 bases from V and 3 from J; bases not matched to a gene: 7. The CDR3 loop spans 15 amino acids. The CDR3 region has the DNA TGTGCCAGCAGAGAGACAGGGGGCGGAGAAGAGACCCAGTACTTC. Protein sequence: CASRETGGGEETQYF.

The chain links TRBV27 to TRBJ2-7; 9 positions match TRBD1. With 3 bases clipped from V and 5 bases from J, the junction kept 5 bases outside the gene matches. CDR3 size: 14 residues. Germline values: CDR1 MNHEY, CDR2 SMNVEV (reference sequence). CDR3 protein: CASSFGTGSHEQYF. The CDR3 nucleotides are TGTGCCAGCAGTTTTGGGACAGGGTCCCACGAGCAGTACTTC.

This clone appeared a few times. This sequence joins TRBV11-2 and TRBJ1-1, with 8 bases fitting TRBD1. The germline V gene has CDR1 SGHAT and CDR2 FQNNGV. The V and J ends lost 4 bases and 6 bases, in that order; junction bases with no gene match: 7. The CDR3 has 14 amino acids. In DNA form, the CDR3 reads TGTGCCAGCAGCTCGGGACAGGTCGTCGCTGAAGCTTTCTTT. Residues: CASSSGQVVAEAFF.

V and J are TRBV6-5 and TRBJ2-5; 7 nucleotides match TRBD1. The CDR3 is 14 residues long. Germline CDR1 MNHEY, CDR2 SVGAGI. V shed 6 bases and J 4 bases; nucleotides not matched to a gene: 8. The CDR3 bases are TGTGCCAGCAGACCCTCAGGGGGAAGAGAGACCCAGTACTTC. It codes for CASRPSGGRETQYF.

DNA of the CDR3: TGTGCCAGCAGCGTCGGGGGGGACCGAGGTACGCAGTATTTT. It translates to CASSVGGDRGTQYF. The genes are TRBV5-4 and TRBJ2-3, with TRBD2 identical over 8 bases. CDR1 is SGHNT, CDR2 YYREEE, per germline (reference sequence). J lost 8 bases, V lost 4 bases, and 9 bases had no gene match. This CDR3 has 14 amino acids.

The chain is built from TRBV7-9 and TRBJ2-7, with 7 bases aligning to TRBD1. The CDR3 totals 14 residues. The germline CDR1 and CDR2 sequences are SEHNR and FQNEAQ (reference sequence). V was pared by 4 bases and J by 5 bases, with 8 bases of the junction left unmatched. CDR3 DNA: TGTGCCAGCAGCTCAAACGACAGGGCCCACGAGCAGTACTTC. As protein: CASSSNDRAHEQYF. Drawing the rest from reference TRBV7-9 and TRBJ2-7, the complete variable domain is DTGVSQNPRHKITKRGQNVTFRCDPISEHNRLYWYRQTLGQGPEFLTYFQNEAQLEKSRLLSDRFSAERPKGSFSTLEIQRTEQGDSAMYLCASSSNDRAHEQYFGPGTRLTVT.